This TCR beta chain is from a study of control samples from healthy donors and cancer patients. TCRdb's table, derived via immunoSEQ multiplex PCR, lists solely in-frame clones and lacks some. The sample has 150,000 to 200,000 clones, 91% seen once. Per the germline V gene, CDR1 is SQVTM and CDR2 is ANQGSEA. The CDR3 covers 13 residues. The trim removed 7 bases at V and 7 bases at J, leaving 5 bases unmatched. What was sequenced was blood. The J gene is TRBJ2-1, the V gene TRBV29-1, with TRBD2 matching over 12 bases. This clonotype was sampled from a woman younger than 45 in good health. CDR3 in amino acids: CSGGLAGRNEQFF. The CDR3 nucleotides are TGCAGCGGGGGACTAGCGGGTAGAAATGAGCAGTTCTTC.